This entry concerns a single T cell receptor beta chain. Its target is unknown. This entry is derived from a study of radiotherapy plus CTLA-4 blockade in lung cancer. Broader study findings: The authors reported that early blood T cell clone dynamics, with interferon-beta, best predicted response. Radiotherapy was combined with ipilimumab, and tumor-derived TCR clones then expanded in blood.

CTLA-4 blockade with ipilimumab, together with focal radiation, was given to patients with chemo-refractory metastatic non-small-cell lung cancer. The repertoire was sequenced with immunoSEQ multiplex PCR; TCRdb's copy has only in-frame clones and lacks some. There are about 88,000 clones in the sample; 60% to 80% occur only once, and around 15% lies in the top ten. Germline V CDR1 and CDR2: MNHNS, SASEGT. With 4 bases removed from V and 0 bases from J, the gap between germline ends came to 6 bases. CDR3 size: 13 residues. Sequenced material: peripheral blood, taken from a patient treated with radiotherapy plus ipilimumab. This clonotype was obtained from a human donor with non-small cell lung cancer that progressed on radiotherapy plus ipilimumab. The rearrangement uses TRBV6-1 and TRBJ2-5; D call uncertain. The CDR3 bases are TGTGCCAGCAGTGTCAGGTACCAAGAGACCCAGTACTTC. It translates to CASSVRYQETQYF.